This TCR beta chain was retrieved from a study of metastatic and nonmetastatic thyroid tumors. Overall study results and limits: Benign nodules reportedly had significantly lower TCR beta diversity than malignant thyroid tumors in blood and tumor.

This CDR3 is 15 amino acids long. V lost 5 bases to trimming and J lost 0 bases; unmatched junction nucleotides: 7. CDR1 is DFQATT and CDR2 is SNEGSKA in the germline V gene (reference sequence). A remark on this clone: As yet, its antigen is unknown.

Ahead of thyroid surgery, no patient had received treatment of any kind. The authors' processing: Using the CDR3 differences seen across clinicopathological groups, the authors built a distant-metastasis classifier for papillary thyroid cancer, which was meant to discriminate distant-metastatic patients. TCRdb re-called the PCR reads via MiXCR. V and J calls and clone size were set by TCRdb, not the authors. The sample shows approximately 28,000 clones, over 12% of them seen only once. The sequenced sample consisted of blood. This sequence originates from a male donor with papillary thyroid cancer or a benign thyroid nodule (not recorded which). Some clones in this sample may be carry-over from other donors' samples. The chain joins TRBV20-1 to TRBJ1-1; 9 nucleotides line up with TRBD1. The CDR3 sequence is CSAWGQGPLNTEAFF. The CDR3 coding sequence is TGCAGTGCTTGGGGACAGGGCCCATTGAACACTGAAGCTTTCTTT.